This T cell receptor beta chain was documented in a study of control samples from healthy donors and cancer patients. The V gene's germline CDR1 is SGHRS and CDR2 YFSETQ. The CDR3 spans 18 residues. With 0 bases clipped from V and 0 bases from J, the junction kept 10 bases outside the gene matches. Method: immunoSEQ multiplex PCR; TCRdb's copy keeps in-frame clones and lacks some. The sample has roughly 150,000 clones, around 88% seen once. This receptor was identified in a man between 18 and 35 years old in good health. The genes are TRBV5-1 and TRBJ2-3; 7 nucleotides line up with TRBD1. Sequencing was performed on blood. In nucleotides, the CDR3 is TGCGCCAGCAGCTTGGGCTCGAGGGACAGCGCTAGCACAGATACGCAGTATTTT. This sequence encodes CASSLGSRDSASTDTQYF.